Sequencing of this T cell receptor beta chain was carried out in a study of blood T cell repertoires in COVID-19. Germline V gene data show CDR1 as LNHDA and CDR2 as SQIVND (reference sequence). V gave up 5 bases and J gave up 3 bases, with 14 bases separating them. The CDR3 has 15 amino acids. Clones were read by immunoSEQ multiplex PCR, and TCRdb kept only the in-frame ones, dropping some. The profile covers around 170,000 clones, with roughly 70% appearing a single time and 3% taken by the ten largest. The chain couples TRBV19 to TRBJ2-1; D perhaps matches TRBD2 (5 bases). Sequenced sample: peripheral blood. The source is a woman of 80 years or more with acute or convalescent COVID-19. Here the CDR3 reads CASSPPGGNYNEQFF. CDR3 nucleotide sequence: TGTGCCAGTAGTCCTCCTGGAGGCAACTACAATGAGCAGTTCTTC.